The 30 T cell receptor beta chains listed next were all sequenced from one sample in a study of T-cell reconstitution after alpha-beta-depleted transplantation in children. TCRbeta library construction was performed incorporating unique molecular identifiers. Each CDR3 protein is one row after TCRdb ran MiXCR on the PCR reads. The data hold 450,000 to 500,000 distinct CDR3 sequences, with around 12% observed a single time. The material sequenced was PBMCs from the stem cell graft donor, taken from the stem cell graft. These receptors all come from a human donor who donated a stem cell graft to a child with combined immunodeficiency.

This clonotype was picked up a small number of times. The genes are TRBV4-3 and TRBJ2-3; TRBD2 matches at 8 bases. Germline CDR1 reads LGHNA; CDR2 reads YSLEER. With V trimmed by 0 bases and J by 6 bases, 11 bases remained unmatched. This CDR3 is 17 amino acids long. In DNA, the CDR3 is TGCGCCAGCAGCCAAGACGGGAGCGGGAGTATCGGCGATACGCAGTATTTT. It codes for CASSQDGSGSIGDTQYF.

This clonotype was recorded a few times. The gene calls are TRBV12-3 or TRBV12-4 and TRBJ2-7; D gene ambiguous. V lost 1 base, J lost 2 bases, and 9 bases lay in between. The CDR3 runs to 14 residues. CDR3 residues: CASSLGILPYEQYF. The CDR3 DNA follows: TGTGCCAGCAGTTTAGGGATCCTGCCCTACGAGCAGTACTTC.

This clonotype was picked up a small number of times. V usage is TRBV20-1 and J usage is TRBJ2-1, with 8 bases lining up with TRBD2. This CDR3 comprises 16 residues. V lost 5 bases, J lost 0 bases, and 9 bases stayed unmatched. CDR1 is DFQATT, CDR2 SNEGSKA, per germline (reference sequence). The CDR3 loop reads CSADETAGGSYNEQFF. The CDR3 bases are TGCAGTGCTGACGAAACGGCGGGAGGCTCCTACAATGAGCAGTTCTTC.

There are many counts of this clonotype. The chain joins TRBV10-3 to TRBJ2-1, with TRBD2 matching over 9 bases. V lost 10 bases to trimming and J lost 5 bases; unmatched junction nucleotides: 6. Looked up from germline, CDR1 is ENHRY and CDR2 is SYGVKD. The CDR3 runs 13 residues. Here the CDR3 DNA reads TGTGCCAACTCCGTAGCGGGAGACAATGAGCAGTTCTTC. Translating gives CANSVAGDNEQFF.

J is TRBJ2-7 and V is TRBV12-3 or TRBV12-4; tentatively, D is TRBD2 (7 bases). V was shortened by 5 bases and J by 0 bases, with 14 bases between the two germline ends. The CDR3 is 15 residues long. DNA for the CDR3: TGTGCCAGCAGTCATATGGGGGGGGCCTCCTACGAGCAGTACTTC. It is translated as CASSHMGGASYEQYF.

This clonotype appeared a few times. The V call is TRBV7-9, the J call TRBJ2-2, with D possibly TRBD2 on 6 matching bases. Per the germline V gene, CDR1 is SEHNR and CDR2 is FQNEAQ (reference sequence). V was shortened by 5 bases and J by 2 bases, with 15 bases between the two germline ends. The CDR3 loop spans 16 amino acids. CDR3 in DNA: TGTGCCAGCAGCCGGAGGGCAGGGTTCAACACCGGGGAGCTGTTTTTT. This gives the protein CASSRRAGFNTGELFF.

This clonotype was recorded at least ten times. The J gene is TRBJ2-1, the V gene TRBV6-5; 7 bases line up with TRBD1. Germline CDR1 reads MNHEY; CDR2 reads SVGAGI. V lost 4 bases to trimming and J lost 8 bases; unmatched junction nucleotides: 5. The CDR3 covers 13 residues. CDR3 in amino acids: CASSLRGGDEQFF. The CDR3 coding sequence is TGTGCCAGCAGTTTACGAGGGGGCGATGAGCAGTTCTTC.

This clonotype was seen at least ten times. V is TRBV29-1 and J is TRBJ2-1; 8 positions agree with TRBD2. This CDR3 comprises 15 residues. Germline CDR1 SQVTM, CDR2 ANQGSEA. V shed 1 base, J shed 0 bases, and the junction held 2 bases outside the gene matches. This CDR3 reads CSVEGTSGSYNEQFF. In nucleotides, the CDR3 is TGCAGCGTTGAAGGTACTAGCGGCTCCTACAATGAGCAGTTCTTC.

The chain is built from TRBV10-1 and TRBJ1-2; TRBD1 is a possible D gene (6 bases). This CDR3 is built from 14 residues. V was pared by 6 bases and J by 6 bases, with 17 bases between. Germline CDR1 and CDR2: WNHNN and SYGVQD (reference sequence). CDR3 in DNA: TGCGCCAGCAGCTTCCGGGACAAAGTCCATGGCTACACCTTC. Translation gives CASSFRDKVHGYTF.

At least ten counts were recorded for this clonotype. CDR3 nucleotides: TGTGCCAGCAGCTTAACTGGACTAGCGGAACCCTACAATGAGCAGTTCTTC. It codes for CASSLTGLAEPYNEQFF. The rearrangement links TRBV7-3 to TRBJ2-1; 10 bases agree with TRBD2. Germline-derived CDR1 and CDR2 are SGHTA and FQGTGA. The CDR3 covers 17 residues. With 0 bases clipped from V and 2 bases from J, the junction kept 4 bases outside the gene matches.

This clonotype showed up just a few times. This rearrangement joins TRBV2 to TRBJ2-3; D is possibly TRBD2 (6 bases). This CDR3 has 12 residues. Trimming shortened V by 8 bases and J by 10 bases, and 16 bases separated the two germline ends. Germline V gene lookup returns CDR1 SNHLY and CDR2 FYNNEI. This CDR3 reads CASSQTSTAQYF. The CDR3 coding sequence is TGTGCCAGCTCCCAGACTAGTACGGCGCAGTATTTT.

The rearrangement uses TRBV10-2 and TRBJ2-2; D is unresolved. The CDR3 is 14 residues long. Germline CDR1 is WSHSY and CDR2 is SAAADI. V was cut by 3 bases and J by 2 bases, with 7 bases left in between. CDR3 sequence: CASSESPNTGELFF. The CDR3 DNA reads TGCGCCAGCAGTGAATCCCCAAACACCGGGGAGCTGTTTTTT.

This clonotype was detected only a few times. This chain uses TRBV20-1 with TRBJ2-5; weak D call: TRBD2 (6 bases). The germline V gene encodes CDR1 DFQATT and CDR2 SNEGSKA (reference sequence). V was trimmed by 1 base and J by 4 bases, leaving 19 bases between them. This CDR3 spans 16 amino acids. CDR3 in amino acids: CSARVRLASALETQYF. The CDR3 DNA follows: TGCAGTGCTAGAGTAAGGTTGGCTAGCGCGCTAGAGACCCAGTACTTC.

This sequence joins TRBV10-3 and TRBJ2-1; 8 bases fit TRBD1. This CDR3 is 15 amino acids long. The J segment lost 7 bases and the V segment lost 3 bases, leaving 8 bases of the junction unmatched. Germline V gives CDR1 ENHRY, CDR2 SYGVKD. The CDR3 region has the DNA TGTGCCATCAGTGATAGAGCGGACAGGGTGAATGAGCAGTTCTTC. Its translation is CAISDRADRVNEQFF.

Ten or more counts support this clonotype. The chain combines TRBV6-5 with TRBJ2-5; tentatively, D is TRBD1 (6 bases). The CDR3 contains 13 residues. V lost 8 bases and J lost 4, with 14 bases in between. Germline CDR1 MNHEY, CDR2 SVGAGI. CDR3 sequence reads: CASRDVGAETQYF. Here the CDR3 DNA reads TGTGCCAGCCGCGACGTGGGGGCAGAGACCCAGTACTTC.

There are a few counts of this clonotype. The gene calls are TRBV12-3 or TRBV12-4 and TRBJ2-1; 12 bases are shared with TRBD2. This CDR3 contains 16 residues. Losses at the gene ends were 6 bases for V and 9 bases for J; bases not matched to a gene: 12. CDR3 in amino acids: CASSPPGLAGIGEQFF. CDR3 bases: TGTGCCAGCAGCCCTCCAGGACTAGCGGGAATAGGTGAGCAGTTCTTC.

This clonotype was observed a handful of times. V is TRBV12-3 or TRBV12-4 and J is TRBJ2-1; D not certain. This CDR3 contains 15 residues. Trimming removed 7 bases at V and 6 bases at J, with 19 bases between. This CDR3 is CASTHSRSLLNEQFF. CDR3 sequence (DNA): TGTGCCAGCACCCATTCACGGTCACTCCTCAATGAGCAGTTCTTC.

This clonotype was counted ten times or more. The chain joins TRBV11-2 to TRBJ1-2; D might be TRBD1 (5 bases). The CDR3 extends over 15 amino acids. V was clipped by 0 bases and J by 6 bases, with 14 bases between them. Germline assignment: CDR1 SGHAT and CDR2 FQNNGV. The CDR3 protein is CASSLDWGSSHGYTF. The CDR3 DNA reads TGTGCCAGCAGCTTAGATTGGGGGAGCTCCCATGGCTACACCTTC. Looking up the rest from reference TRBV11-2 and TRBJ1-2 gives the full variable domain: EAGVAQSPRYKIIEKRQSVAFWCNPISGHATLYWYQQILGQGPKLLIQFQNNGVVDDSQLPKDRFSAERLKGVDSTLKIQPAKLEDSAVYLCASSLDWGSSHGYTFGSGTRLTVV.

This clonotype has more than one count but fewer than ten. This chain links TRBV12-3 or TRBV12-4 with TRBJ2-1; 9 bases map to TRBD2. This CDR3 is 16 amino acids long. Trimming took 1 base from V and 4 from J; bases not matched to a gene: 5. CDR3 nucleotides: TGTGCCAGCAGTTTAGTGTTTCTAGCGGGATACAATGAGCAGTTCTTC. It is translated as CASSLVFLAGYNEQFF.

This clonotype was detected a few times. The chain combines TRBV5-1 with TRBJ2-7, with D hard to call. This CDR3 has 15 amino acids. The germline V gene encodes CDR1 SGHRS and CDR2 YFSETQ. V dropped 2 bases and J dropped 1 base, with 13 bases sitting between them. CDR3 DNA sequence: TGCGCCAGCAGCTTCCTGAATGCCGTATCCTACGAGCAGTACTTC. Translating gives CASSFLNAVSYEQYF.

This sequence joins TRBV6-1 and TRBJ2-3; 10 bases fit TRBD1. Trimming cost V 6 bases and J 4 bases; bases outside gene matches: 10. The length of the CDR3 is 16 residues. Germline-derived CDR1 and CDR2 are MNHNS and SASEGT. CDR3 sequence reads: CASSPGGQGFADTQYF. The CDR3 DNA is TGTGCCAGCAGCCCAGGGGGACAGGGGTTTGCAGATACGCAGTATTTT.

There are many counts of this clonotype. This chain connects TRBV29-1 to TRBJ2-7, with 15 bases matching TRBD2. Germline V CDR1 and CDR2: SQVTM, ANQGSEA. The CDR3 runs 17 residues. The junction had 12 bases not matched to a gene; V was cut back by 6 bases and J by 3 bases. CDR3 nucleotides: TGCAGCGTGGCTCCTGGACTAGCGGGAGGGTTTCTCTACGAGCAGTACTTC. Protein product: CSVAPGLAGGFLYEQYF.

V is TRBV7-6 and J is TRBJ2-3, with TRBD2 identical over 7 bases. The CDR3 sequence is 14 residues long. V gave up 4 bases and J gave up 2 bases; unmatched junction bases: 3. Germline CDR1 reads SGHVS; CDR2 reads FNYEAQ. The DNA of the CDR3 is TGTGCCAGCAGCTCTAGCGGATTCACAGATACGCAGTATTTT. The encoded protein is CASSSSGFTDTQYF.

On this clonotype itself: This is likely an artifact of a read error, given a far larger clone one base away. As the CDR3 is not closed by the conserved phenylalanine or tryptophan, this likely results from a read error. The chain couples TRBV12-3 or TRBV12-4 to TRBJ1-2; D call uncertain. Deletions cut 1 base from V and 6 bases from J, with 3 bases between. This CDR3 region has 11 residues. The CDR3 here is CASSLGDGYTY. DNA of the CDR3: TGTGCCAGCAGTTTAGGGGATGGCTACACCTAC.

This clonotype was picked up a small number of times. This chain connects TRBV29-1 to TRBJ1-5; D uncertain. The CDR3 contains 13 residues. Germline V gene lookup returns CDR1 SQVTM and CDR2 ANQGSEA. V lost 4 bases and J lost 4, with 11 bases in between. CDR3 sequence: CSVAYFWNQPQHF. As DNA, the CDR3 is TGCAGCGTTGCCTACTTCTGGAATCAGCCCCAGCATTTT.

This chain uses TRBV20-1 with TRBJ2-7; perhaps TRBD1 as D (5 bases). This CDR3 is built from 14 residues. V was cut by 4 bases and J by 0 bases, with 13 bases left in between. The germline gives CDR1 DFQATT, CDR2 SNEGSKA (reference sequence). The CDR3 DNA follows: TGCAGTGCTATACAGGCGACCCTCTCCTACGAGCAGTACTTC. The encoded protein is CSAIQATLSYEQYF.

The V gene is TRBV28, the J gene TRBJ2-4; D perhaps matches TRBD1 (6 bases). Trimming stripped 10 bases from V and 8 bases from J, with 21 bases between. The CDR3 sequence is 14 residues long. From germline, CDR1 is MDHEN and CDR2 SYDVKM. CDR3 in amino acids: CATTGTVAADIQYF. For the CDR3, the DNA is TGTGCCACCACAGGGACGGTTGCAGCGGACATTCAGTACTTC. Supplemented by reference TRBV28 and TRBJ2-4, the full variable domain reads DVKVTQSSRYLVKRTGEKVFLECVQDMDHENMFWYRQDPGLGLRLIYFSYDVKMKEKGDIPEGYSVSREKKERFSLILESASTNQTSMYLCATTGTVAADIQYFGAGTRLSVL.

Ten or more counts support this clonotype. The rearrangement uses TRBV12-3 or TRBV12-4 and TRBJ2-7; 7 bases are shared with TRBD2. The CDR3 length is 15 residues. The J segment lost 3 bases and the V segment lost 1 base, leaving 6 bases of the junction unmatched. CDR3 residues: CASSLGLADNYEQYF. The CDR3, as DNA: TGTGCCAGCAGTTTAGGGCTAGCGGACAACTACGAGCAGTACTTC.

This clonotype was seen more than once but under ten times. This rearrangement joins TRBV4-3 to TRBJ2-7, with a weak D call TRBD2 (7 bases). V was shortened by 1 base and J by 5 bases, with 18 bases between the two germline ends. Germline V gene data show CDR1 as LGHNA and CDR2 as YSLEER. The CDR3 totals 16 residues. In DNA form, the CDR3 reads TGCGCCAGCAGCCAAGGGGAGGGGGGCCTTTTCAACGAGCAGTACTTC. Residues: CASSQGEGGLFNEQYF.

This clonotype was recorded many times. The V call is TRBV12-3 or TRBV12-4, the J call TRBJ2-3; D may be TRBD1 or TRBD2 (5 bases each). This CDR3 contains 14 residues. Trimming pared 2 bases from V and 3 bases from J, leaving 9 bases between. The CDR3 nucleotides are TGTGCCAGCAGTTTAAGGTGGGGGACAGATACGCAGTATTTT. It encodes CASSLRWGTDTQYF.